The clone carrying this T cell receptor beta chain was seen ten or more times. No antigen is known for it. These data originate in a study of blood T cells in healthy people across ages. Study conclusions and caveats: Long-lived donors exceeded aged donors in naive CD4+ cells and diversity.

CDR3 size: 12 residues. Trimming removed 3 bases at V and 2 bases at J, with 8 bases between. The germline V gene has CDR1 DFQATT and CDR2 SNEGSKA (reference sequence). Alongside a J-beta primer mix, a sample-barcoded 5' primer served in a second PCR lasting about 7 to 12 cycles. TCRdb analysed the 5' RACE reads with MiXCR anew, one entry per CDR3 protein. The sample holds nearly 800,000 distinct CDR3 sequences; approximately 25% are singletons and the top ten take under 4.5%. The same data also went into a second study, on T cells of mothers and their children.

The receptor's source is a boy aged 5-17 years in good health. The specimen was blood. The chain recombines TRBV20-1 with TRBJ2-7; D call uncertain. DNA of the CDR3: TGCAGTGCTAGTCCCGACACCTACGAGCAGTACTTC. Translated, it gives CSASPDTYEQYF.